This T cell receptor (beta chain) originates from a study of cytomegalovirus exposure and HLA in healthy donors. Study details: Falling in the Caucasian-associated ancestry cluster were about 83% of 398 genotyped donors.

This clone was seen a handful of times. Its antigen is not identified. PCR was performed using 60 Vbeta and 13 Jbeta primers. The data were produced by immunoSEQ multiplex PCR, yet TCRdb's version contains in-frame clones alone and is incomplete. Counted here are about 150,000 clones, about 74% occurring once; the ten biggest clones make up around 4.5%. Findings and caveats of the study: In a later analysis, a missense DCLRE1C variant was linked to TCR beta V- and J-gene trimming.

The sequenced sample consisted of PBMCs. The TCR sequence derives from a young man in good health and CMV-seropositive.

The CDR3 spells CASRAPRTGKNTEAFF. CDR3 bases: TGTGCCAGCAGGGCCCCCCGGACAGGGAAGAACACTGAAGCTTTCTTT. V is TRBV25-1 and J is TRBJ1-1, with TRBD1 matching 8 bases. This CDR3 has 16 residues. CDR1 and CDR2 (germline): MGHDK, SYGVNS. Trimming at V came to 6 bases and at J to 1 base, leaving 10 bases not matched to a gene.